This TCR beta chain appears in the sequencing data of a study of graft-versus-host responses after intestinal transplantation. Study summary: Multivisceral, liver-intestinal, or isolated intestinal grafts went to recipients. Anti-thymocyte globulin induction, then tacrolimus and steroids for two to four years, went to all recipients.

Sequencing was performed with immunoSEQ multiplex PCR; in TCRdb, only in-frame clones are kept and a portion is missing. The sample has some 83,000 clones, about nine tenths seen once. J was trimmed by 8 bases and V by 6 bases; bases with no gene match: 1. This CDR3 contains 14 residues. In germline, CDR1 is SNHLY, CDR2 FYNNEI. Study-level results: GvH clones surfaced in recipient marrow, some emerging earlier in ileum or blood.

Comments on this clone: Its antigen is still unknown.

The sequenced sample was unstimulated CD4+ T cells sorted from spleen or lymph node cells, obtained before intestinal transplant. The receptor was derived from a human donor who received an intestinal transplant. V usage is TRBV2 and J usage is TRBJ2-1; TRBD2 matches 16 bases. The CDR3 loop is CASRGLAGGHEQFF. In nucleotides, the CDR3 is TGTGCCAGCAGGGGACTAGCGGGGGGGCATGAGCAGTTCTTC.